This T cell receptor beta chain was sequenced for a study of cytomegalovirus exposure and HLA in healthy donors. General observations from the study: The listing of 150 to 200 TCR beta chains classed them as cytomegalovirus-associated.

Comments on this clone: Its specificity is unknown.

The repertoire was sequenced with immunoSEQ multiplex PCR; TCRdb's copy has only in-frame clones and lacks some. The data show some 190,000 clones, roughly 83% seen once. CDR1 is SGHVS and CDR2 is FQNEAQ in the germline V gene. Trimming took 5 bases from V and 4 from J, leaving 27 bases between them. The CDR3 covers 19 residues. The origin of this receptor is a woman aged 18 to 35 in good health and CMV-seronegative. This chain uses TRBV7-8 with TRBJ1-5; D may be TRBD1 (6 bases). The sample consisted of PBMCs. The CDR3 loop is CASSLNHWEGEEGNQPQHF. CDR3 in DNA: TGTGCCAGCAGCCTAAATCACTGGGAGGGGGAGGAGGGAAATCAGCCCCAGCATTTT.